Below, one TCR beta chain is given with its context. What this receptor recognizes is not known. Base qualities are not recorded, but no much larger clone differs from it by a single base. The method was the immunoSEQ multiplex PCR assay. Adaptive Biotechnology amplified the CDR3 regions from genomic DNA with a two-step multiplex PCR designed to control amplification bias. In the first PCR, primers covered every V and J gene segment, and in the second PCR, barcodes and Illumina adapters were added. An Illumina instrument was used to sequence the CDR3 libraries. The published analysis was carried out like this. The analysis used both the pipelines supplied by the vendor and custom analysis of the raw data in R/Bioconductor with R version 3.3.0. Clonality, which ranges from 0 to 1, was calculated as the inverse of the normalised Shannon entropy across all productive clones. High-frequency clones were defined as the share of the repertoire occupied by the top 100 clones, with only clones passing a 95% confidence test being retained. Overlap between samples was measured with the Morisita-Horn index, while repertoire diversity was measured with the Simpson index. TCRdb provides this immuneACCESS table in a form limited to in-frame rearrangements. Some clones are lacking; in checked studies, under half of them reflect an unresolved V gene, and why the rest are absent is not known. V and J calls and clone size are copied from that table; D and trimming were computed from the DNA. The sample has under 6,500 clones on record, over 75% of them singletons. The ten largest clonotypes hold roughly 0.8% of the sample.

This sample was taken from a study of T cell repertoires in ileal Crohn's disease (dated by TCRdb to about 2019). Regarding the research as a whole: The median duration of disease was around 8 years, and at the time of surgery 35% of patients were active smokers. The TCR repertoire was analysed in 55 to 70 patients with Crohn's disease drawn from a prospective multicentre cohort. A total of around 150 mucosal samples from 60 or so patients were sequenced, collected from several sites on the surgical specimen as well as at postoperative endoscopy. A Rutgeerts score above i0 was used to define endoscopic postoperative recurrence. Roughly half of the patients were given postoperative therapy, with 11 receiving thiopurines and 15 to 20 receiving anti-TNF agents. Every patient underwent surgery because of a complication, which was stricturing disease in around 60% and penetrating disease in roughly 40%. The study was conducted in parallel with a multicentre cohort built to find predictors of early endoscopic recurrence after ileocolonic resection. Overall results and qualifications from the work: Patients who were active smokers at surgery had a significantly higher proportion of clonal expansions than non-smokers (around 25% vs 18%, p=0.02). Mucosal CD4 and CD8 T cells were sorted and sequenced only in a subgroup of patients, the size of which was not stated. Endoscopic recurrence was found to be associated with higher high-frequency clone percentages at surgery, and recurrence was observed in all patients with clonality above 26.8% (18/57). More high-frequency clones were carried by sorted CD8 T cells than by CD4 T cells, suggesting that mucosal expansions were mainly CD8.

The CDR3 numbers 10 residues from cysteine through phenylalanine. The read is trimmed to its CDR3 DNA, 30 bases read in frame from base 1. V sheds 6 bases and J sheds 6 bases, leaving 6 bases between their ends. CDR1 MDHEN and CDR2 SYDVKM are derived from the germline V gene. Before cell sorting, lamina propria lymphocytes were isolated from the surgical specimens using a Ficoll-hypaque gradient. Eligible patients were adults with ileal or ileocolonic Crohn's disease who had an indication for ileocolonic resection. CD4 and CD8 T cells were sorted using a BD FACSAria III, with a mean purity above 99%.

This sequence was found in an adult with Crohn's disease. Some clones in this sample may be carry-over from other donors' samples. The material sequenced was CD4+ T cells from ileum. Recombination connected TRBV28 to TRBJ2-7, with the D segment identity uncertain. The CDR3 protein is CASSSFEQYF. The base sequence is TGTGCCAGCAGCAGTTTCGAGCAGTACTTC.